Listed below are T cell receptor beta chains from one sample, sequenced in a study of blood T cells in healthy people across ages. MiXCR, applied by TCRdb to the 5' RACE reads, yields one record per CDR3 protein. The sample consists of some 940,000 distinct CDR3 sequences, 25% to 30% of them appearing once. This sample also appeared in a second study, on T cells of mothers and their children.

The material sequenced was blood. These receptors were taken from a woman between 40 and 55 years old in good health. Each CDR3 is given without its conserved first and last residue.

ASSSPSGAGYSYNEQF	TRBJ2-1	TRBV6-2/TRBV6-3	16
ASSIQGANTGELF	TRBJ2-2	TRBV7-3	13
SARGVISGGPLGTDTQY	TRBJ2-3	TRBV20-1	17
SARAGSRGNQPQH	TRBJ1-5	TRBV20-1	13
ASSLGSRTNTEAF	TRBJ1-1	TRBV5-1	13
ASSLDPPILAGSSYEQY	TRBJ2-7	TRBV7-2	17
ASTLLRGGTSMWEQY	TRBJ2-7	TRBV12-3/TRBV12-4	15
SARETETQRNSPLH	TRBJ1-6	TRBV20-1	14
ASSQATGNTGELF	TRBJ2-2	TRBV4-1	13
SAITPGQIRNEQF	TRBJ2-1	TRBV20-1	13
ATASDRTYEQY	TRBJ2-7	TRBV25-1	11
ASSQAPAGGYT	TRBJ1-2	TRBV4-1	11
SASRRTDHYEQY	TRBJ2-7	TRBV20-1	12
SVERVPDYGYT	TRBJ1-2	TRBV29-1	11
ASSQHRKPGPRSYEQY	TRBJ2-7	TRBV4-1	16
ASSPQYYGYT	TRBJ1-2	TRBV6-2/TRBV6-3	10
SARDRRPTYEQY	TRBJ2-7	TRBV20-1	12
ASSSLTSGGDNEQF	TRBJ2-1	TRBV7-2	14
ASTKAGVSSYEQY	TRBJ2-7	TRBV7-9	13
ASSISGHSHSGANVLT	TRBJ2-6	TRBV19	16
ASSQGQAGEKSSPLH	TRBJ1-6	TRBV3-1	15
AWSPGGQPQH	TRBJ1-5	TRBV30	10
ASSLLENETLQGTGRGFYGYT	TRBJ1-2	TRBV12-3/TRBV12-4	21
ASSPGTWSDGYT	TRBJ1-2	TRBV13	12
ASSLGLAYTYEQY	TRBJ2-7	TRBV3-1	13
ASSLAGVTYGQY	TRBJ2-7	TRBV28	12
ASSRTGGREKLF	TRBJ1-4	TRBV4-1	12
ASSFLGRAYNEQF	TRBJ2-1	TRBV5-1	13
ASSPSPYNEQF	TRBJ2-1	TRBV12-3/TRBV12-4	11
ASRSENTRTDTQY	TRBJ2-3	TRBV28	13
ATSTGSSSYNEQF	TRBJ2-1	TRBV5-1	13
SVQIGNQPQH	TRBJ1-5	TRBV29-1	10
ASSQQGAGGGYT	TRBJ1-2	TRBV27	12
ASSPAGIADTQY	TRBJ2-3	TRBV4-3	12
ASSPLAGGHGEQF	TRBJ2-1	TRBV27	13
ASSLAGGGSETQY	TRBJ2-5	TRBV12-3/TRBV12-4	13
ASSYRDRLYNEQF	TRBJ2-1	TRBV6-5	13
ASSTSSGLVNEKLF	TRBJ1-4	TRBV11-2	14
AISEPSGGAPDTQY	TRBJ2-3	TRBV10-3	14
ASSEAPATTRIDYSYT	TRBJ1-2	TRBV2	16
ASSEGGFENTEAF	TRBJ1-1	TRBV6-1	13
ASSEVSHYEQY	TRBJ2-7	TRBV6-1	11
ASMGRGEQPQH	TRBJ1-5	TRBV2	11
SAQGLYQETQY	TRBJ2-5	TRBV20-1	11
ASSDTLAGAHEQY	TRBJ2-7	TRBV7-9	13
ASSTGLNQPQH	TRBJ1-5	TRBV18	11
ASSLLGGGLVDQPQH	TRBJ1-5	TRBV7-2	15
ASRRGTEEKLF	TRBJ1-4	TRBV12-3/TRBV12-4	11
ASSFRTGGEETQY	TRBJ2-5	TRBV27	13
ASSLFGGLNEKLF	TRBJ1-4	TRBV7-8	13
ASSPNYNPGEGETQY	TRBJ2-5	TRBV11-3	15
ATTGLAYEQY	TRBJ2-7	TRBV6-5	10
ASNLGQGTYEQY	TRBJ2-7	TRBV7-9	12
ACSLEGSYEQY	NA	TRBV11-2	11
SASLLAGAPANQETQY	TRBJ2-5	TRBV20-1	16
ASRGGQVMTTEAF	TRBJ1-1	TRBV5-1	13
ASSQGEDRPSYGYT	TRBJ1-2	TRBV3-1	14